The rows below give T cell receptor beta chains drawn from one sample of a study of cytomegalovirus exposure and HLA in healthy donors. Profiled with immunoSEQ multiplex PCR; TCRdb holds only in-frame clones, not every one. The sample's table shows around 37,000 clones. The sequenced sample was PBMCs. The source of these receptors is a human donor in good health. The CDR3 runs from the conserved cysteine through the conserved F or W. Each record gives: D gene, J gene, clone size, V gene, CDR3 DNA, CDR3 protein. The D gene is left open where the match is weak. Rows give clone size only sometimes, using once, few, many, or a class for an expanded clone.

>.|TRBJ2-6|.|TRBV7-9
TGTGCCAGCAGCTTAAGTCAGGGCTTTTCCTCTGGGGCCAACGTCCTGACTTTC
CASSLSQGFSSGANVLTF
>.|TRBJ2-5|.|TRBV11-3
TGTGCCAGCAGCTTAGGGGCCGGGGGGCCAGAGACCCAGTACTTC
CASSLGAGGPETQYF
>TRBD1|TRBJ1-5|.|TRBV7-8
TGTGCCAGCAGCTTAAAGACAGGGGGCTGGAATCAGCCCCAGCATTTT
CASSLKTGGWNQPQHF
>TRBD1|TRBJ2-3|.|TRBV6-5
TGTGCCAGCAGTGGGGACAGGGGGAGCGGTACGCAGTATTTT
CASSGDRGSGTQYF
>TRBD1|TRBJ1-1|.|TRBV28
TGTGCCAGCAGTTTAAACAGGGGGCGCGAAGCTTTCTTT
CASSLNRGREAFF
>.|TRBJ2-1|.|TRBV30
TGTGCCTGGAGTCCCACAGATTACAATGAGCAGTTCTTC
CAWSPTDYNEQFF
>.|TRBJ1-1|.|TRBV5-1
TGCGCCAGCAGCAGGAGTGGTGAAGCTTTCTTT
CASSRSGEAFF
>.|TRBJ2-5|.|TRBV15
TGTGCCACCAGCAGAGACGTGGCACGACAAGAGACCCAGTACTTC
CATSRDVARQETQYF
>TRBD2|TRBJ2-1|.|TRBV7-2
TGTGCCAGCAGCTTTCGACTAGCGGGGGTCGATGAGCAGTTCTTC
CASSFRLAGVDEQFF
>TRBD2|TRBJ2-3|.|TRBV9
TGTGCCAGCAGCGCGAGCGGGGGGCATCCGAGCACAGATACGCAGTATTTT
CASSASGGHPSTDTQYF
>.|TRBJ1-1|.|TRBV28
TGTGCCAGCAGTTCCTACAGGGTTACTGAAGCTTTCTTT
CASSSYRVTEAFF
>.|TRBJ2-6|.|TRBV5-6
TGTGCCAGCAGCCCAGGGGTAGTGGTGGGGGCCAACGTCCTGACTTTC
CASSPGVVVGANVLTF
>.|TRBJ2-5|.|TRBV18
TGTGCCAGCTCCCCTATCAGCCCCAGTCGGGGGACCCAGTACTTC
CASSPISPSRGTQYF
>.|TRBJ1-3|.|TRBV6-5
TGTGCCAGCACCCCCCCCGGTGGAAACACCATATATTTT
CASTPPGGNTIYF
>.|TRBJ1-1|.|TRBV7-6
TGTGCCAGCAGCTTAGAGGGGAGGTTGACCCATGGCACTGAAGCTTTCTTT
CASSLEGRLTHGTEAFF
>.|TRBJ1-1|.|TRBV18
TGTGCCAGCTCACCACCATCACTGAAGAACACTGAAGCTTTCTTT
CASSPPSLKNTEAFF
>.|TRBJ1-6|.|TRBV19
TGTGCCAGTAGTTCCCGCGGAGGGACTGATTCACCCCTCCACTTT
CASSSRGGTDSPLHF
>TRBD1|TRBJ2-1|medium-sized|TRBV7-8
TGTGCCAGCAGCTTCGGACAGGCGTGGAATGAGCAGTTCTTC
CASSFGQAWNEQFF
>.|TRBJ2-1|.|TRBV5-1
TGCGCCAGCAGGGGGGGGGCCGGGGACAATGAGCAGTTCTTC
CASRGGAGDNEQFF
>TRBD1|TRBJ1-3|.|TRBV6-5
TGTGCCAGCAGACTTCGACAGGGAGGCACCATATATTTT
CASRLRQGGTIYF
>.|TRBJ1-5|.|TRBV2
TGTGCCAGCAGTGGAGTCTCTGGGCAGGGTCAGCCCCAGCATTTT
CASSGVSGQGQPQHF
>.|TRBJ1-1|.|TRBV27
TGTGCCAGCAGGGGTTCTTCGGGGACTGAAGCTTTCTTT
CASRGSSGTEAFF
>TRBD1|TRBJ2-5|.|TRBV4-2
TGTGCCAGCAGCCAAGATCCCCAGGGGGCCGTGGAGACCCAGTACTTC
CASSQDPQGAVETQYF
>.|TRBJ1-6|.|TRBV4-1
TGCGCCAGCAGCCAGACGGTGCCAGGGGATGGAAATAATTCACCCCTCCACTTT
CASSQTVPGDGNNSPLHF
>.|TRBJ2-4|.|TRBV6-6
TGTGCCAGCAGTTACGGGCGGGATAGGAACATTCAGTACTTC
CASSYGRDRNIQYF
>TRBD1|TRBJ2-7|.|TRBV5-1
TGCGCCAGCCGGGGGACAGGGGCCTACGAGCAGTACTTC
CASRGTGAYEQYF
>TRBD1|TRBJ2-1|.|TRBV29-1
TGCAGCTCTCGACAGGGGTTATCCAATGAGCAGTTCTTC
CSSRQGLSNEQFF
>.|TRBJ1-6|.|TRBV27
TGTGCCAGCAGTAGGAGGTCCTATAATTCACCCCTCCACTTT
CASSRRSYNSPLHF
>TRBD1|TRBJ1-1|.|TRBV5-1
TGCGCCAGCTATCCGGACAGGACCACTGAAGCTTTCTTT
CASYPDRTTEAFF
>TRBD2|TRBJ2-1|.|TRBV28
TGTGCCAGCAGTTTTAACGGGGGGGGCTCCGACAATGAGCAGTTCTTC
CASSFNGGGSDNEQFF
>TRBD1|TRBJ1-6|.|TRBV28
TGTGCCAGCCGGGACAGGGGGAATTCACCCCTCCACTTT
CASRDRGNSPLHF
>.|TRBJ1-5|.|TRBV7-2
TGTGCCAGCAGCGCCCAACAGGGTAGCAATCAGCCCCAGCATTTT
CASSAQQGSNQPQHF
>TRBD2|TRBJ2-3|.|TRBV7-3
TGTGCCAGCAGCTTAAACGGGGGGGACAGCACAGATACGCAGTATTTT
CASSLNGGDSTDTQYF
>.|TRBJ2-6|.|TRBV4-1
TGCGCCAGCAGCCAAGCAATCGCGGCCTCTGGGGCCAACGTCCTGACTTTC
CASSQAIAASGANVLTF
>.|TRBJ1-1|.|TRBV4-1
TGCGCCAGCAGCTCGGGTAAGGGGACTGAAGCTTTCTTT
CASSSGKGTEAFF
>.|TRBJ2-5|.|TRBV5-1
TGCGCCAGCAGCCTGGATTACCGGGCCCAGTACTTC
CASSLDYRAQYF
>.|TRBJ1-2|.|TRBV19
TGTGCCAGTAATCTTGGACACAAAGTCTATGGCTACACCTTC
CASNLGHKVYGYTF
>TRBD1|TRBJ1-5|.|TRBV10-3
TGTGCCACCAGGAGACAGGGCGGGGATAGCAATCAGCCCCAGCATTTT
CATRRQGGDSNQPQHF
>TRBD1|TRBJ2-3|.|TRBV18
TGTGCCAGCTCACCTAACTCAGGACAGGGACCTACAGATACGCAGTATTTT
CASSPNSGQGPTDTQYF
>.|TRBJ1-2|.|TRBV7-9
TGTGCCATCAGAGGGGAAACAGGGTTCTATGGCTACACCTTC
CAIRGETGFYGYTF
>.|TRBJ1-6|.|TRBV18
TGTGCCAGCTCACCAAGGTTAGCTGGCAGAGAAAGCTCCTATAATTCACCCCTCCACTTT
CASSPRLAGRESSYNSPLHF